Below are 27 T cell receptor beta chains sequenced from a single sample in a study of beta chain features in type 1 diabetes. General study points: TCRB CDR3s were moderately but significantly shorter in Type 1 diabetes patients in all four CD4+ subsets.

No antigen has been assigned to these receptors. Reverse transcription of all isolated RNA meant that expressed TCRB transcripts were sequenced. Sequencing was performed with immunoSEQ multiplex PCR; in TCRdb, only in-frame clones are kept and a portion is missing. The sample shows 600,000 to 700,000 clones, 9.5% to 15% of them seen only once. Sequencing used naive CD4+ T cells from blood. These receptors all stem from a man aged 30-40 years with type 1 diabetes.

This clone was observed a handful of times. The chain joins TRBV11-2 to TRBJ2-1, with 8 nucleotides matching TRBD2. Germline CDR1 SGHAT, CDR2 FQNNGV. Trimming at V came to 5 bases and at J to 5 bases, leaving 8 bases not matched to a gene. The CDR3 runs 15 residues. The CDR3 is CASSHGIAGNNEQFF. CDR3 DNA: TGTGCCAGCAGCCACGGGATAGCGGGAAACAATGAGCAGTTCTTC.

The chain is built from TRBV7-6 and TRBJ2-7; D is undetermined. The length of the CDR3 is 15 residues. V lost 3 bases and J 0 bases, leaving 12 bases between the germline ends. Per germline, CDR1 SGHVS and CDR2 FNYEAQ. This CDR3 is CASSFTPTRSYEQYF. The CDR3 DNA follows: TGTGCCAGCAGCTTTACGCCAACTCGCTCCTACGAGCAGTACTTC.

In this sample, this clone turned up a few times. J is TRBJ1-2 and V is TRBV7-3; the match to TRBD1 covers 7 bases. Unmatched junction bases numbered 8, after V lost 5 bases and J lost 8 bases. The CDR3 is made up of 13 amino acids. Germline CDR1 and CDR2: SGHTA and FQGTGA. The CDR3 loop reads CASSPGQESGYTF. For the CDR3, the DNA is TGTGCCAGCAGCCCCGGACAGGAGAGCGGCTACACCTTC.

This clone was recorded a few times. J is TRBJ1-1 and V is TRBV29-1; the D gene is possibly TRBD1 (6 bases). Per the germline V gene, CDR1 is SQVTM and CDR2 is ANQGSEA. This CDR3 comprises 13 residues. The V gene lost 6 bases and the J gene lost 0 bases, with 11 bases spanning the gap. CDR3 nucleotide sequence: TGCAGCGTACGCGGACAGCTGAACACTGAAGCTTTCTTT. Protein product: CSVRGQLNTEAFF.

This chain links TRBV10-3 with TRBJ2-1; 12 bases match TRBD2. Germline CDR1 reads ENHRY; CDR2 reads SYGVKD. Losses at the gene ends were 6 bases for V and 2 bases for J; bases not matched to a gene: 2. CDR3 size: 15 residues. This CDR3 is CAIRTSGGPYNEQFF. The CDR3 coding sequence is TGTGCCATCAGAACTAGCGGGGGGCCCTACAATGAGCAGTTCTTC.

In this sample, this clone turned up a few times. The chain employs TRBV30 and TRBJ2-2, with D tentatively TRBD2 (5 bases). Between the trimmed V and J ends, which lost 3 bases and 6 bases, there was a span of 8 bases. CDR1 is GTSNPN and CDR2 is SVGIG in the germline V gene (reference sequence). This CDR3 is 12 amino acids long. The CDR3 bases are TGTGCCTGGAGCGGGGTCGCCGGGGAGCTGTTTTTT. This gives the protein CAWSGVAGELFF. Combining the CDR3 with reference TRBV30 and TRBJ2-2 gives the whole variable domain SQTIHQWPATLVQPVGSPLSLECTVEGTSNPNLYWYRQAAGRGLQLLFYSVGIGQISSEVPQNLSASRPQDRQFILSSKKLLLSDSGFYLCAWSGVAGELFFGEGSRLTVL.

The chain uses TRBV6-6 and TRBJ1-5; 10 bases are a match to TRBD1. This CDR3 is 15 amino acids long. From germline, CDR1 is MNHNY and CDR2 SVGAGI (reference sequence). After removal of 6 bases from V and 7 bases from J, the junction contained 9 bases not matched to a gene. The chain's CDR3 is CASRRDRGFYQPQHF. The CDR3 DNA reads TGTGCCAGCAGGCGGGACAGGGGATTCTACCAGCCCCAGCATTTT.

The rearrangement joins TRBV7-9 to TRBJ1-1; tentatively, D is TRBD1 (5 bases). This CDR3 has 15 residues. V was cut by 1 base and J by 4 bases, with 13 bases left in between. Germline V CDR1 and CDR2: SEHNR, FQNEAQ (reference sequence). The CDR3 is CASSLGQPEGTEAFF. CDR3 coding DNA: TGTGCCAGCAGCTTAGGACAGCCCGAGGGCACTGAAGCTTTCTTT.

For the CDR3, the DNA is TGTGCCTGGAACGGGGGAGTTGGAAACACCATATATTTT. Residues: CAWNGGVGNTIYF. The chain joins TRBV30 to TRBJ1-3, with a weak D call TRBD1 (5 bases). The CDR3 extends over 13 amino acids. V shed 4 bases and J shed 3 bases, with 10 bases lying between them. CDR1 is GTSNPN, CDR2 SVGIG, per germline (reference sequence).

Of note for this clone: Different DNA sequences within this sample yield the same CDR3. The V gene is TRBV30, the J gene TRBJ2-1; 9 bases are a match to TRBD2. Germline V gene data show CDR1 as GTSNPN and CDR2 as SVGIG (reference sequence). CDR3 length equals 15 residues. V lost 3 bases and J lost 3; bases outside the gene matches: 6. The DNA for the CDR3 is TGTGCCTGGAGGATCGCTAGCGGGGTCTACAATGAGCAGTTCTTC. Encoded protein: CAWRIASGVYNEQFF.

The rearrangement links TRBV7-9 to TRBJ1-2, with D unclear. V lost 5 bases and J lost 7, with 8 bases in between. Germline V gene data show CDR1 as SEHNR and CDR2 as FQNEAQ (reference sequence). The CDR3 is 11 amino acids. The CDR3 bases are TGTGCCAGCAGCGGTCCGGGTGGCTACACCTTC. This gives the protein CASSGPGGYTF.

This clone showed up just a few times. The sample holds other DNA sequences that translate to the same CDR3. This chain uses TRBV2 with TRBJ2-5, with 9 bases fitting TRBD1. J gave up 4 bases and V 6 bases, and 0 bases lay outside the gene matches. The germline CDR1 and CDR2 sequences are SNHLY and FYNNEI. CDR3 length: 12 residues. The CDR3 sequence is CASRDRGETQYF. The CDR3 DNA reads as TGTGCCAGCAGGGACAGGGGAGAGACCCAGTACTTC.

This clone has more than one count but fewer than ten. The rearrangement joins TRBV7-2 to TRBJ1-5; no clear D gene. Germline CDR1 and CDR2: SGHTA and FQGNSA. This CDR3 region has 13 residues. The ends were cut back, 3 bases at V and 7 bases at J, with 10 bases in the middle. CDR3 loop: CASSFEDGQPQHF. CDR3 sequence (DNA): TGTGCCAGCAGCTTTGAGGATGGGCAGCCCCAGCATTTT.

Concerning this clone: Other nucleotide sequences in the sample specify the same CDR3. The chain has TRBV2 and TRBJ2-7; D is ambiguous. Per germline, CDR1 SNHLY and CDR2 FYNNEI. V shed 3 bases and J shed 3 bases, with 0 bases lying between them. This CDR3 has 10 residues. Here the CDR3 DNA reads TGTGCCAGCAGTGACTACGAGCAGTACTTC. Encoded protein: CASSDYEQYF.

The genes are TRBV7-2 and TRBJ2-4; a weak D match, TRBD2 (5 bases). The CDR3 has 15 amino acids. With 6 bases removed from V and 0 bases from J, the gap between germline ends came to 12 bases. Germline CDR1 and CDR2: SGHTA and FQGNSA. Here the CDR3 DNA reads TGTGCCAGCAGTTCTGGGAGTGGAGCCAAAAACATTCAGTACTTC. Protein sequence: CASSSGSGAKNIQYF.

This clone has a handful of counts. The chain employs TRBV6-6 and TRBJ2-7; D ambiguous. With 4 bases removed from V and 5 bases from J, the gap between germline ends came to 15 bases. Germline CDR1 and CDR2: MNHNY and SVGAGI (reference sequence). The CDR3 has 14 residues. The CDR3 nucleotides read TGTGCCAGCAGTTGGACCTTGGGAAAGGACGAGCAGTACTTC. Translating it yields CASSWTLGKDEQYF.

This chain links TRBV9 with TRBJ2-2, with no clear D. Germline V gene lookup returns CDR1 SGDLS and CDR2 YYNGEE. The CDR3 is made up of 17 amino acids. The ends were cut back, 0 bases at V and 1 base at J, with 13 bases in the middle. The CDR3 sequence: CASSVGFGQMNTGELFF. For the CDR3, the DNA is TGTGCCAGCAGCGTAGGCTTCGGGCAGATGAACACCGGGGAGCTGTTTTTT.

The CDR3 DNA reads as TGTGCCAGCAGCTCCACCATGACAGGGGGCGAGACCCAGTACTTC. This codes for CASSSTMTGGETQYF. V and J are TRBV7-2 and TRBJ2-5; 10 bases agree with TRBD1. Germline trimming cut 4 bases from V and 5 bases from J; bases unmatched to any gene: 7. The CDR3 has 15 residues. Per the germline V gene, CDR1 is SGHTA and CDR2 is FQGNSA. The full variable domain, in which reference TRBV7-2 and TRBJ2-5 provide the parts outside the CDR3, is GAGVSQSPSNKVTEKGKDVELRCDPISGHTALYWYRQSLGQGLEFLIYFQGNSAPDKSGLPSDRFSAERTGGSVSTLTIQRTQQEDSAVYLCASSSTMTGGETQYFGPGTRLLVL.

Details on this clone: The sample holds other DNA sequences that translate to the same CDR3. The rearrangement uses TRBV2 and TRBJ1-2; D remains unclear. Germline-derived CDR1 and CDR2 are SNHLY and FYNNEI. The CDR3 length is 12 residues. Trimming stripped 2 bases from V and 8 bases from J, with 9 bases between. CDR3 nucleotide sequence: TGTGCCAGCAGTGAAAGCAGTTACGGCTACACCTTC. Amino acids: CASSESSYGYTF.

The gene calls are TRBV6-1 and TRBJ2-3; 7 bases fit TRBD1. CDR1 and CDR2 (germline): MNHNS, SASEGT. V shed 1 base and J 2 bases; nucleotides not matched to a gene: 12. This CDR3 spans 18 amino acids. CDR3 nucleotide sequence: TGTGCCAGCAGTGAAGACAGTTTGGGGACAGATTACACAGATACGCAGTATTTT. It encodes CASSEDSLGTDYTDTQYF.

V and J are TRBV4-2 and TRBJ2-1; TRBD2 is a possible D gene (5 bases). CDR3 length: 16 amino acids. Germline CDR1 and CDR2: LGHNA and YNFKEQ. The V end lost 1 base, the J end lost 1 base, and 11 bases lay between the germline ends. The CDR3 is CASSQVHSESYNEQFF. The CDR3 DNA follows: TGTGCCAGCAGCCAAGTCCATAGCGAGTCCTACAATGAGCAGTTCTTC.

The CDR3 spells CASSLVQGSIYGYTF. The CDR3 bases are TGTGCCAGCAGCTTGGTGCAGGGTTCCATCTATGGCTACACCTTC. This chain joins TRBV5-6 and TRBJ1-2; tentatively, D is TRBD1 (5 bases). Germline V gene lookup returns CDR1 SGHDT and CDR2 YYEEEE. The CDR3 consists of 15 residues. V was cut by 0 bases and J by 4 bases, with 13 bases left in between.

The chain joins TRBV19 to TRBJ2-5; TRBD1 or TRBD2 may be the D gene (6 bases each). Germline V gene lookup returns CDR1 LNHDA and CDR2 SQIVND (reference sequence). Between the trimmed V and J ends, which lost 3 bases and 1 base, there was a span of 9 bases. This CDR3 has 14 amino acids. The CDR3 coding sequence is TGTGCCAGTAGTATCGGAGGGGGCCAAGAGACCCAGTACTTC. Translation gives CASSIGGGQETQYF.

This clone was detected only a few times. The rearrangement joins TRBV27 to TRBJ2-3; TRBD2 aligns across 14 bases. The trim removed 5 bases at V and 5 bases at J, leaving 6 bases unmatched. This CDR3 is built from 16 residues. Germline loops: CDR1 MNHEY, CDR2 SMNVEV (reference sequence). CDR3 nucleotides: TGTGCCAGCAGTCTGACTAGCGGGGGGGCCTTAGATACGCAGTATTTT. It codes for CASSLTSGGALDTQYF.

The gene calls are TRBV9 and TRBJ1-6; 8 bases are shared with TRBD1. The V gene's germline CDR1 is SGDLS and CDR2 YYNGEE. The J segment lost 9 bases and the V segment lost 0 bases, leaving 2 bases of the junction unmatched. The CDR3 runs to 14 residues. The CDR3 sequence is CASSVDDRGSPLHF. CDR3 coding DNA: TGTGCCAGCAGCGTAGATGACAGGGGTTCACCCCTCCACTTT.

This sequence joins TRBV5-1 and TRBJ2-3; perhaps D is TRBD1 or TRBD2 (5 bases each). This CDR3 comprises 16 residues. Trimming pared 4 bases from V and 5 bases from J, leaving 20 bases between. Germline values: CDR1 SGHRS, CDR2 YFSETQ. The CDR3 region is CASSPGRSFQGDTQYF. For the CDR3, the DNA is TGCGCCAGCAGCCCGGGACGCTCGTTTCAGGGAGATACGCAGTATTTT.

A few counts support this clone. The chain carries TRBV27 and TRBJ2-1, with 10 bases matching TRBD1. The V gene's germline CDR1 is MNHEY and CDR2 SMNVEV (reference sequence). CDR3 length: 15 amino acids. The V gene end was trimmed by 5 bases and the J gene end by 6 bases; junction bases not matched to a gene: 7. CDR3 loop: CASSEPGQGFNEQFF. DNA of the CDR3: TGTGCCAGCAGTGAACCGGGACAGGGGTTCAATGAGCAGTTCTTC.